The 27 T cell receptor beta chains below all came from one sample that was sequenced in a study of breast tumors, draining lymph nodes, adjacent tissues. Axillary draining lymph nodes of breast cancer patients supplied the node samples. TCRdb re-called the multiplex PCR reads with MiXCR, one entry per CDR3 protein. The table records about 200,000 distinct CDR3 sequences, roughly 31% of them present only once. Material for sequencing was axillary lymph node tissue. These receptor sequences come from a female donor with breast cancer. Some clones in this sample may be carry-over from other donors' samples.

This clonotype showed up many times. The chain couples TRBV11-3 to TRBJ2-3, with TRBD1 identical over 7 bases. Germline V gene sequence: CDR1 SGHNT, CDR2 YENEEA. V shed 6 bases and J 6 bases; nucleotides not matched to a gene: 6. The CDR3 covers 13 residues. The CDR3 sequence is CASSRGGADTQYF. CDR3 sequence (DNA): TGTGCCAGCAGTCGAGGGGGCGCGGATACGCAGTATTTT.

This clonotype was seen repeatedly, ten times or more. The CDR3 coding sequence is TGTGCCAGCAGCCCCCGACAAAAAGGACAAGAGACCCAGTACTTC. Translated: CASSPRQKGQETQYF. The chain joins TRBV9 to TRBJ2-5, with D hard to call. Trimming removed 4 bases from V and 2 bases from J, with 15 bases in between. This CDR3 region has 15 residues. Germline V CDR1 and CDR2: SGDLS, YYNGEE. Drawing the rest from reference TRBV9 and TRBJ2-5, the complete variable domain is DSGVTQTPKHLITATGQRVTLRCSPRSGDLSVYWYQQSLDQGLQFLIQYYNGEERAKGNILERFSAQQFPDLHSELNLSSLELGDSALYFCASSPRQKGQETQYFGPGTRLLVL.

This clonotype was observed many times. This chain links TRBV12-3 or TRBV12-4 with TRBJ1-3; weak D call: TRBD1 (6 bases). The ends were cut back, 3 bases at V and 5 bases at J, with 8 bases in the middle. The CDR3 is 13 residues long. DNA for the CDR3: TGTGCCAGCAGTTTGGGGGCCAGAAACACCATATATTTT. As protein: CASSLGARNTIYF.

Many counts were recorded for this clonotype. J is TRBJ2-1 and V is TRBV11-2, with D unclear. Germline values: CDR1 SGHAT, CDR2 FQNNGV. The CDR3 sequence is 15 residues long. The V gene lost 2 bases and the J gene lost 8 bases, with 16 bases spanning the gap. The CDR3 loop reads CASSLYEDGWDEQFF. DNA for the CDR3: TGTGCCAGCAGCTTATACGAAGACGGCTGGGATGAGCAGTTCTTC.

The gene calls are TRBV27 and TRBJ2-2, with D possibly being TRBD1 (6 bases). Germline V gene data show CDR1 as MNHEY and CDR2 as SMNVEV (reference sequence). This CDR3 region has 14 residues. V lost 2 bases and J 4 bases, leaving 8 bases between the germline ends. The CDR3 spells CASSLQGGTGELFF. Written as DNA, the CDR3 is TGTGCCAGCAGTTTACAAGGGGGCACCGGGGAGCTGTTTTTT.

This clonotype was picked up many times. The rearrangement links TRBV12-3 or TRBV12-4 to TRBJ1-6; D remains ambiguous. The CDR3 is 14 amino acids. V dropped 8 bases and J dropped 9 bases, with 17 bases sitting between them. CDR3 amino acids: CASSLSERLSPLHF. The CDR3 DNA reads as TGTGCCAGCTCGCTAAGCGAGAGACTTTCACCCCTCCACTTT.

The V gene is TRBV29-1, the J gene TRBJ1-4, with D maybe TRBD1 (6 bases). The CDR3 is 14 amino acids. The germline CDR1 and CDR2 sequences are SQVTM and ANQGSEA. Trimming left V 0 bases short and J 5 bases short, with 10 bases between. The CDR3 protein is CSVEEGGINEKLFF. The CDR3, as DNA: TGCAGCGTTGAAGAGGGGGGCATCAATGAAAAACTGTTTTTT. The whole variable domain, remainder taken from reference TRBV29-1 and TRBJ1-4, is SAVISQKPSRDICQRGTSLTIQCQVDSQVTMMFWYRQQPGQSLTLIATANQGSEATYESGFVIDKFPISRPNLTFSTLTVSNMSPEDSSIYLCSVEEGGINEKLFFGSGTQLSVL.

Many counts were recorded for this clonotype. This chain uses TRBV24-1 with TRBJ2-5; 8 positions match TRBD1. V was pared by 4 bases and J by 5 bases, with 8 bases of the junction left unmatched. Germline CDR1 is KGHDR and CDR2 is SFDVKD. This CDR3 is 15 amino acids long. In DNA form, the CDR3 reads TGTGCCACCAGTGACTCCGGACAGGGAAGGGAGACCCAGTACTTC. Its translation: CATSDSGQGRETQYF.

Only a few counts were recorded for this clonotype. This may stem from a read error, because a much larger clone lies one nucleotide away. V is TRBV19 and J is TRBJ2-3; 9 bases align to TRBD2. V shed 6 bases, J shed 8 bases, and the junction held 9 bases outside the gene matches. Germline-derived CDR1 and CDR2 are LNHDA and SQIVND (reference sequence). This CDR3 has 14 amino acids. The CDR3 loop is CASRLAGVKGTQYF. CDR3 nucleotides: TGTGCCAGTAGACTAGCGGGCGTGAAAGGTACGCAGTATTTT.

This clonotype was recorded at least ten times. The V and J genes are TRBV11-2 and TRBJ1-3; D perhaps matches TRBD1 (5 bases). The CDR3 is 16 amino acids. V lost 5 bases, J lost 2 bases, and 16 bases lay in between. The germline gives CDR1 SGHAT, CDR2 FQNNGV. The CDR3 DNA reads as TGTGCCAGCAGCCACCGAGGGGTTGTTGCTGGAAACACCATATATTTT. It is translated as CASSHRGVVAGNTIYF.

In DNA form, the CDR3 reads TGTGCGGCGGTGAAGGGGGCAGGAGAAAAACTGTTTTTT. Protein product: CAAVKGAGEKLFF. This sequence joins TRBV28 and TRBJ1-4; 7 nucleotides agree with TRBD1. Germline CDR1 and CDR2: MDHEN and SYDVKM. The CDR3 runs to 13 residues.

This clonotype was seen many times. The chain has TRBV13 and TRBJ1-2; TRBD1 matches 11 bases. Losses at the gene ends were 4 bases for V and 5 bases for J; bases not matched to a gene: 18. The CDR3 has 19 residues. Germline assignment: CDR1 PRHDT and CDR2 FYEKMQ (reference sequence). DNA of the CDR3: TGTGCCAGCAGCTCTCTGGACAGGGGGCGTAGTCCGGGAGATTATGGCTACACCTTC. Translation: CASSSLDRGRSPGDYGYTF.

This clonotype occurred many times. The chain combines TRBV6-6 with TRBJ2-5; TRBD1 is a possible D gene (5 bases). The V and J ends lost 2 bases and 4 bases respectively, with 11 bases between them. This CDR3 is 14 amino acids long. Germline CDR1 is MNHNY and CDR2 is SVGAGI (reference sequence). The CDR3 sequence is CASSYGSGRETQYF. The CDR3 DNA reads TGTGCCAGCAGTTACGGTTCAGGGCGAGAGACCCAGTACTTC.

This clonotype was seen at least ten times. V is TRBV15 and J is TRBJ1-5; D is undetermined. Germline lookup yields CDR1 LNHNV and CDR2 YYDKDF (reference sequence). The CDR3 extends over 14 amino acids. The ends were cut back, 1 base at V and 2 bases at J, with 6 bases in the middle. The CDR3 loop is CATSRAVGNQPQHF. As DNA, the CDR3 is TGTGCCACCAGCAGAGCGGTGGGCAATCAGCCCCAGCATTTT.

This clonotype has only a few counts. In DNA form, the CDR3 reads TGCGCCAGCAAATTGGTGGAGAGCTCCTACAATGAGCAGTTCTTC. Residues: CASKLVESSYNEQFF. The V gene is TRBV5-1, the J gene TRBJ2-1, with D hard to call. This CDR3 has 15 residues. The V gene's germline CDR1 is SGHRS and CDR2 YFSETQ. Trimming cost V 6 bases and J 0 bases, with 13 bases left between them.

This clonotype was counted ten times or more. The chain uses TRBV9 and TRBJ1-6, with D possibly TRBD1 on 5 matching bases. This CDR3 is 15 amino acids long. V was trimmed by 0 bases and J by 5 bases, leaving 9 bases between them. Germline CDR1 is SGDLS and CDR2 is YYNGEE. This chain's CDR3 is CASSVVGGDNSPLHF. The CDR3 coding sequence is TGTGCCAGCAGCGTAGTGGGGGGAGATAATTCACCCCTCCACTTT.

This clonotype has at least ten counts. The chain joins TRBV4-1 to TRBJ1-4; D is unclear. Germline V CDR1 and CDR2: MGHRA, YSYEKL. This CDR3 has 16 residues. V gave up 5 bases and J gave up 3 bases, with 16 bases separating them. The CDR3 region has the DNA TGCGCCAGCAGCGTACGCCAGGTACCACCTAATGAAAAACTGTTTTTT. This translates into CASSVRQVPPNEKLFF.

The CDR3 nucleotides read TGTGCCAGCAGTGGGACTAGCGGTTACATTCAGTACTTC. Translation: CASSGTSGYIQYF. The chain combines TRBV6-6 with TRBJ2-4; 11 nucleotides line up with TRBD2. Germline lookup yields CDR1 MNHNY and CDR2 SVGAGI (reference sequence). The CDR3 is made up of 13 amino acids. With V trimmed by 5 bases and J by 8 bases, 2 bases remained unmatched.

At least ten counts were recorded for this clonotype. This chain joins TRBV5-1 and TRBJ1-3; maybe TRBD1 (6 bases). Germline loops: CDR1 SGHRS, CDR2 YFSETQ. CDR3 length: 14 amino acids. Trimming left V 6 bases short and J 2 bases short, with 12 bases between. CDR3 loop: CASTQGSAGNTIYF. CDR3 DNA sequence: TGCGCCAGCACACAGGGAAGCGCTGGAAACACCATATATTTT.

This clonotype has a count of ten or more. This chain connects TRBV9 to TRBJ2-2; D gene unclear. Germline CDR1 SGDLS, CDR2 YYNGEE. Trimming removed 0 bases from V and 4 bases from J, with 4 bases in between. The CDR3 has 13 amino acids. The CDR3 DNA sequence: TGTGCCAGCAGCGTAGATGGCACCGGGGAGCTGTTTTTT. Translated: CASSVDGTGELFF.

This clonotype was counted many times. The V gene is TRBV30, the J gene TRBJ1-2, with D maybe TRBD1 (6 bases). This CDR3 comprises 12 residues. The germline CDR1 and CDR2 sequences are GTSNPN and SVGIG (reference sequence). Between the trimmed V and J ends, which lost 0 bases and 4 bases, there was a span of 6 bases. The CDR3 loop reads CAWSVQGYGYTF. CDR3 coding DNA: TGTGCCTGGAGTGTACAGGGCTATGGCTACACCTTC.

With regard to this clonotype: A read error may account for a junction end that differs from germline. The J gene is TRBJ2-7, the V gene TRBV20-1; TRBD1 matches 7 bases. This CDR3 region has 14 residues. From germline, CDR1 is DFQATT and CDR2 SNEGSKA (reference sequence). The CDR3 region has the DNA TGCAGTGTTCATACACAGGGGACCTCCTCCGAGCAGTACTTC. Amino acid sequence: CSVHTQGTSSEQYF.

The rearrangement joins TRBV18 to TRBJ1-1, with D perhaps matching TRBD1 (5 bases). CDR1 and CDR2 (germline): KGHSH, LQKENI. Trimming pared 4 bases from V and 1 base from J, leaving 7 bases between. The CDR3 totals 13 residues. CDR3 residues: CASSRDENTEAFF. CDR3 sequence (DNA): TGTGCCAGCTCACGGGACGAGAACACTGAAGCTTTCTTT.

CDR3 in DNA: TGCAGTGCTAGAGGGTGGGATTGGGGTGCGAACACTTATGAAGCTTTCTTT. Translating it yields CSARGWDWGANTYEAFF. The chain uses TRBV20-1 and TRBJ1-1; D ambiguous. Trimming stripped 1 base from V and 7 bases from J, with 25 bases between. CDR1 and CDR2 from the germline V gene are DFQATT and SNEGSKA (reference sequence). The CDR3 spans 17 residues.

With regard to this clonotype: This sequence may be a read error, since a much larger clone differs from it by one base. V usage is TRBV19 and J usage is TRBJ2-2; a weak D match, TRBD1 (5 bases). Trimming shortened V by 5 bases and J by 4 bases, and 5 bases separated the two germline ends. This CDR3 spans 12 amino acids. CDR1 LNHDA and CDR2 SQIVND come from the germline V gene (reference sequence). CDR3 DNA sequence: TGTGCCAGTAGTCAGGGCACCGGGGAGCTGTTTTTT. It is translated as CASSQGTGELFF.

For the CDR3, the DNA is TGCAGCGTCCGCAGCGGGGGTAGCGGGGAGCTGTTTTTT. It encodes CSVRSGGSGELFF. The chain recombines TRBV29-1 with TRBJ2-2, with TRBD2 matching over 8 bases. CDR1 and CDR2 (germline): SQVTM, ANQGSEA. Trimming cost V 6 bases and J 7 bases; bases outside gene matches: 7. This CDR3 has 13 residues.

This clonotype was seen ten or more times. V is TRBV15 and J is TRBJ1-2; 9 nucleotides match TRBD1. The germline CDR1 and CDR2 sequences are LNHNV and YYDKDF (reference sequence). V lost 4 bases and J lost 6; bases outside the gene matches: 9. The CDR3 loop spans 15 amino acids. DNA for the CDR3: TGTGCCACCAGCAAGGGACAGGGACTTCAGGATGGCTACACCTTC. Encoded protein: CATSKGQGLQDGYTF.